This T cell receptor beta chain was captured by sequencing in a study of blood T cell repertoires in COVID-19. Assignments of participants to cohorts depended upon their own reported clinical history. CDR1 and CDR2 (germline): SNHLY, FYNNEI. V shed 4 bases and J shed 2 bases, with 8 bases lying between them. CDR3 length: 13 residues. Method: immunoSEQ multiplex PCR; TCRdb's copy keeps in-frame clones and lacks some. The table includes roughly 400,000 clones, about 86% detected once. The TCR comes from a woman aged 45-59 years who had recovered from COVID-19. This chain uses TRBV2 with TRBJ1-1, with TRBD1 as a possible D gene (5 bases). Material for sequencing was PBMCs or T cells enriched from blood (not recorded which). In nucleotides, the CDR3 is TGTGCCAGCAGTGGAAGGGGTAACACTGAAGCTTTCTTT. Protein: CASSGRGNTEAFF.